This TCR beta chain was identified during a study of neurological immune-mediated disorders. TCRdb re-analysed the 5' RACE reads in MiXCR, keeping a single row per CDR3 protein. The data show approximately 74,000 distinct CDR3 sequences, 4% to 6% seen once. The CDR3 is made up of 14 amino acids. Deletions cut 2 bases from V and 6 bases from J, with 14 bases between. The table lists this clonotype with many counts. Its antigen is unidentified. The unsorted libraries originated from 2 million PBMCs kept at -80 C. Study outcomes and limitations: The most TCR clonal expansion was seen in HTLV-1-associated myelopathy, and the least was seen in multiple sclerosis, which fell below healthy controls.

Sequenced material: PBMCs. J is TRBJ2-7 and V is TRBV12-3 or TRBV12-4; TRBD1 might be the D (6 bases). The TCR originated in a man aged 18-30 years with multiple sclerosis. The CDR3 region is CASSLTRGVGEQYF. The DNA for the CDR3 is TGTGCCAGCAGTTTAACCAGGGGAGTGGGCGAGCAGTACTTC.